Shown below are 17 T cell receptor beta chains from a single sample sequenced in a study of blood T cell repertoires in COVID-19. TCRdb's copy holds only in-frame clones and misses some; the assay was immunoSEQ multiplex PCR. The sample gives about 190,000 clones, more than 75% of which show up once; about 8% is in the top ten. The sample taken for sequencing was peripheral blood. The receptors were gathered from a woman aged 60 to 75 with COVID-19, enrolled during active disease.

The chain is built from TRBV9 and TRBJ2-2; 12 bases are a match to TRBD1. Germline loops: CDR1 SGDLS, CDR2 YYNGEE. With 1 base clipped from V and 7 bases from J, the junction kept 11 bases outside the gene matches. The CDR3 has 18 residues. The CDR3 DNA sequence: TGTGCCAGCAGCGTAACCCCCGGGACAGGGGGCGGCGGCGGGGAGCTGTTTTTT. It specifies CASSVTPGTGGGGGELFF.

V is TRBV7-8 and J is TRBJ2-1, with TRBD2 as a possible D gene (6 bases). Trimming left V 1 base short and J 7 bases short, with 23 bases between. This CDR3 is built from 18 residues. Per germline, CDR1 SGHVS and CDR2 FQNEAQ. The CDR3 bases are TGTGCCAGCAGCTTAGGGAGACTAGTTCGTGTAGCGGATAATGAGCAGTTCTTC. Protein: CASSLGRLVRVADNEQFF. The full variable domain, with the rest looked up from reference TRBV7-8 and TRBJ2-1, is GAGVSQSPRYKVAKRGQDVALRCDPISGHVSLFWYQQALGQGPEFLTYFQNEAQLDKSGLPSDRFFAERPEGSVSTLKIQRTQQEDSAVYLCASSLGRLVRVADNEQFFGPGTRLTVL.

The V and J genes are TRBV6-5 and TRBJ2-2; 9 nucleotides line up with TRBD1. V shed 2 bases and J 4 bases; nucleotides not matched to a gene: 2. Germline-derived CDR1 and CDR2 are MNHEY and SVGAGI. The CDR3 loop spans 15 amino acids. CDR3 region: CASSYGQGPTGELFF. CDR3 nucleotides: TGTGCCAGCAGTTACGGACAGGGGCCCACCGGGGAGCTGTTTTTT.

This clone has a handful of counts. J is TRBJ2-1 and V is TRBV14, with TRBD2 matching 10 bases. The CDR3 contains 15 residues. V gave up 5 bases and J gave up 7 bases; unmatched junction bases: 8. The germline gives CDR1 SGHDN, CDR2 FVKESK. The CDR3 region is CASSYRLAGENEQFF. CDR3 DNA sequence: TGTGCCAGCAGCTACCGACTAGCGGGTGAGAATGAGCAGTTCTTC.

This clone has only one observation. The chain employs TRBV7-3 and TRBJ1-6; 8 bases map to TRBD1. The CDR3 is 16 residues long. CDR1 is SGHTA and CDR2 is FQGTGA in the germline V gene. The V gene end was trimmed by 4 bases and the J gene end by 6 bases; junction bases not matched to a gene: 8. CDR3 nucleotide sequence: TGTGCCAGCAGCTCGAATGCGGACAGGGTTAATTCACCCCTCCACTTT. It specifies CASSSNADRVNSPLHF.

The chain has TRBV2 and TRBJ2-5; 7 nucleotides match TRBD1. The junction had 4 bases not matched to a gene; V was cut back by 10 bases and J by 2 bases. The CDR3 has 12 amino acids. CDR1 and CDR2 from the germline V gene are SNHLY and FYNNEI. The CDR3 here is CATGQIQETQYF. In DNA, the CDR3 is TGTGCCACGGGACAGATACAAGAGACCCAGTACTTC. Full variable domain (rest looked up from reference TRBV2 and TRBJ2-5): EPEVTQTPSHQVTQMGQEVILRCVPISNHLYFYWYRQILGQKVEFLVSFYNNEISEKSEIFDDQFSVERPDGSNFTLKIRSTKLEDSAMYFCATGQIQETQYFGPGTRLLVL.

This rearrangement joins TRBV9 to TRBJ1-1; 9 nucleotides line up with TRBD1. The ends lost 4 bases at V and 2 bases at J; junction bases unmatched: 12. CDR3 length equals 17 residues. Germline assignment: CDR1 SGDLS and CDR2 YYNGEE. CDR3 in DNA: TGTGCCAGCAGCTCCGGCGGCGGGACAGGGTTAAACACTGAAGCTTTCTTT. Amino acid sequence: CASSSGGGTGLNTEAFF. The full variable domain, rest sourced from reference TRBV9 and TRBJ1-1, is DSGVTQTPKHLITATGQRVTLRCSPRSGDLSVYWYQQSLDQGLQFLIQYYNGEERAKGNILERFSAQQFPDLHSELNLSSLELGDSALYFCASSSGGGTGLNTEAFFGQGTRLTVV.

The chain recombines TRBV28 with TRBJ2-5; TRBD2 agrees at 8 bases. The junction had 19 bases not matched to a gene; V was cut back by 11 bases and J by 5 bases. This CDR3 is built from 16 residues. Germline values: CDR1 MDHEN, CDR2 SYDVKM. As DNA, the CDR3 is TGTGCCGTTTTGGGTAGCGGGGCTTGGGATGAGGAGACCCAGTACTTC. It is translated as CAVLGSGAWDEETQYF. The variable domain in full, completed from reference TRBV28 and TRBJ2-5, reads DVKVTQSSRYLVKRTGEKVFLECVQDMDHENMFWYRQDPGLGLRLIYFSYDVKMKEKGDIPEGYSVSREKKERFSLILESASTNQTSMYLCAVLGSGAWDEETQYFGPGTRLLVL.

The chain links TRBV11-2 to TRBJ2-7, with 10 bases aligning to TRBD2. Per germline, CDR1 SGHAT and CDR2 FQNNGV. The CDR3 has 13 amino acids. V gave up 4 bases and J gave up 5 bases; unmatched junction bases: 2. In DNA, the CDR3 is TGTGCCAGCAGCTCCGGGACTAGCGACGAGCAGTACTTC. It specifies CASSSGTSDEQYF.

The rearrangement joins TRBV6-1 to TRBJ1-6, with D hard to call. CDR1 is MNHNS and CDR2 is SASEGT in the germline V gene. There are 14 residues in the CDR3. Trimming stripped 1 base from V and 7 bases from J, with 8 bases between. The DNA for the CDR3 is TGTGCCAGCAGTGAAGGAATGAGAAATTCACCCCTCCACTTT. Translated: CASSEGMRNSPLHF.

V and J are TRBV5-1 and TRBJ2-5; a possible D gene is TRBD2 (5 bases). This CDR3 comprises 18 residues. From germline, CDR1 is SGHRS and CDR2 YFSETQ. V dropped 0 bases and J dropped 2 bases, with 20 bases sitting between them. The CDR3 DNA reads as TGCGCCAGCAGCTTGGCCGCTCGGGGAGCCGGGTTTCAAGAGACCCAGTACTTC. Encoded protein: CASSLAARGAGFQETQYF.

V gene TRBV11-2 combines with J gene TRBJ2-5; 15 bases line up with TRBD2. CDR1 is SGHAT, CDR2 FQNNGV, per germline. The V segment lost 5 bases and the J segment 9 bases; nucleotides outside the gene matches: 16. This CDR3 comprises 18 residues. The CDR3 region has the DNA TGTGCCAGCAGCGCCCACTCCGGGACTAGCGGGGGGCTAGCTTCCCAGTACTTC. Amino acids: CASSAHSGTSGGLASQYF.

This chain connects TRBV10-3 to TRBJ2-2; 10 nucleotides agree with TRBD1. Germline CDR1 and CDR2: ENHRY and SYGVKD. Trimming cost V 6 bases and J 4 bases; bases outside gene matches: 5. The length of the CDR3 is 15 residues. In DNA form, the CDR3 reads TGTGCCATCAGCCTAGACAGGGGGCCCACCGGGGAGCTGTTTTTT. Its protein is CAISLDRGPTGELFF.

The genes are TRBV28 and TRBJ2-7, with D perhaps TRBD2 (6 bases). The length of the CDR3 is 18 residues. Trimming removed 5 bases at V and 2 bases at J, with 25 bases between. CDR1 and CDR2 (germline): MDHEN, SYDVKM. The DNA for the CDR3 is TGTGCCAGCAGTCTGGAGGGAGTCCTCGTTGGGCGGACCTACGAGCAGTACTTC. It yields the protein CASSLEGVLVGRTYEQYF.

CDR3 amino acids: CASRGTGTSNQPQHF. CDR3 sequence (DNA): TGTGCCAGCAGAGGGACAGGGACCAGCAATCAGCCCCAGCATTTT. The V gene is TRBV2, the J gene TRBJ1-5; TRBD1 aligns across 9 bases. This CDR3 region has 15 residues. From germline, CDR1 is SNHLY and CDR2 FYNNEI. V shed 6 bases, J shed 1 base, and the junction held 4 bases outside the gene matches.

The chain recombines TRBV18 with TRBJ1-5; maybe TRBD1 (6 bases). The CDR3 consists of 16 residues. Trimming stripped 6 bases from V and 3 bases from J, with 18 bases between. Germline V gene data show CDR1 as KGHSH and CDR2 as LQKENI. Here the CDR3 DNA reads TGTGCCAGCTCCCTAACCGGACAGACAAACAATCAGCCCCAGCATTTT. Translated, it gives CASSLTGQTNNQPQHF.

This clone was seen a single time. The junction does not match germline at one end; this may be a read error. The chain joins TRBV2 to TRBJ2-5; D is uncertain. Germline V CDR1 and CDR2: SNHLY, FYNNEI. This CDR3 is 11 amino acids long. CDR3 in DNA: TGTGCCAGCGCTGAACACGACTTCTTAAACTTC. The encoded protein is CASAEHDFLNF.